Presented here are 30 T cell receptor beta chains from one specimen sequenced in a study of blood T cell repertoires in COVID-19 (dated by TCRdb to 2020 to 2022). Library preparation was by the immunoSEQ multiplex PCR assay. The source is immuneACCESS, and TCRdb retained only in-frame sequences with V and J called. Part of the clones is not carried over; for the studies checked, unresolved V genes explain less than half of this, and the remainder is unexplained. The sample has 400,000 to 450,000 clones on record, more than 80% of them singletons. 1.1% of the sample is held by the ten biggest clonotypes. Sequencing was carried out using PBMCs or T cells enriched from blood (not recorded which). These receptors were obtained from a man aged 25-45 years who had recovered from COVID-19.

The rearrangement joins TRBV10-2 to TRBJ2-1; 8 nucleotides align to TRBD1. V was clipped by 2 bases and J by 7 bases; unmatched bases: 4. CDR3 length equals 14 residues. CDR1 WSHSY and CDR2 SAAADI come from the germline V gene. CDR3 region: CASSEGRGLNEQFF. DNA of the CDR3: TGCGCCAGCAGTGAGGGCAGGGGGCTTAATGAGCAGTTCTTC.

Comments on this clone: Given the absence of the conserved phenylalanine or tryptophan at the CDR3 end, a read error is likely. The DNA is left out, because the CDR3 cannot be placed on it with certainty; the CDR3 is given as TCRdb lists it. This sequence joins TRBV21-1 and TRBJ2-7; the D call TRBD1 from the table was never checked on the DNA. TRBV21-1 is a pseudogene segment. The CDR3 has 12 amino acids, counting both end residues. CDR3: CASRNTDPAQGG.

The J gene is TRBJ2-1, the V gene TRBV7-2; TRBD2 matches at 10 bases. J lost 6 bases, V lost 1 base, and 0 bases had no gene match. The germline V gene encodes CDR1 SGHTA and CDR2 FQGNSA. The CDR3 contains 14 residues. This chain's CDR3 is CASSLGLAGNEQFF. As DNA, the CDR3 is TGTGCCAGCAGCTTAGGACTAGCGGGCAATGAGCAGTTCTTC.

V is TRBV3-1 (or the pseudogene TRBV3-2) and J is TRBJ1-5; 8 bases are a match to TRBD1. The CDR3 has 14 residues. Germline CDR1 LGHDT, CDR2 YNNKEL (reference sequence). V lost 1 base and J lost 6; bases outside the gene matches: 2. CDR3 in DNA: TGTGCCAGCAGCCAAGCAGGGGGCGGTCAGCCCCAGCATTTT. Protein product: CASSQAGGGQPQHF.

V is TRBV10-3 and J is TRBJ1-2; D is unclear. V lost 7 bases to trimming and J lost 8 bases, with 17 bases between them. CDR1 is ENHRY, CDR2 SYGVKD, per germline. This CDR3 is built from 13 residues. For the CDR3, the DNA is TGTGCCATCACCTCGGGGAGTAGGGAAGGCTACACCTTC. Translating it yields CAITSGSREGYTF.

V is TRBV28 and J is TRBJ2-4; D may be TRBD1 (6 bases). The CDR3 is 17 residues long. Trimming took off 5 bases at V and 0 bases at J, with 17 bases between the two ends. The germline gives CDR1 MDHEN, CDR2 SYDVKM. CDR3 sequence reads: CASSPFGTLIAKNIQYF. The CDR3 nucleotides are TGTGCCAGCAGTCCGTTCGGGACACTCATAGCCAAAAACATTCAGTACTTC.

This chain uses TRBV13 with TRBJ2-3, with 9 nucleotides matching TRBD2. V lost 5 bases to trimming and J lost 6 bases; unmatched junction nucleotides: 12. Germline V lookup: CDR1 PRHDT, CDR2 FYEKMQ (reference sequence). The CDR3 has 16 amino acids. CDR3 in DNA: TGTGCCAGCAGCCTCGGGGGCGGGAGGGCCTGGGATACGCAGTATTTT. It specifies CASSLGGGRAWDTQYF.

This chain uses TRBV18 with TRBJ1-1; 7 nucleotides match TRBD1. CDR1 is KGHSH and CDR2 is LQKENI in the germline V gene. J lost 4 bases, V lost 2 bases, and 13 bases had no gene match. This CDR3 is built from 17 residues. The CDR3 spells CASSPSLTGDWGTEAFF. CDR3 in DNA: TGTGCCAGCTCACCAAGCCTAACAGGGGATTGGGGCACTGAAGCTTTCTTT.

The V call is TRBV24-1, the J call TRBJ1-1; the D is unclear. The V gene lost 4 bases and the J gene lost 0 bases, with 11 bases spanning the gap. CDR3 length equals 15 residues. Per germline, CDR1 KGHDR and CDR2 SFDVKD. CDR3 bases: TGTGCCACCAGTGACCCAGCGGTCCTGAACACTGAAGCTTTCTTT. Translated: CATSDPAVLNTEAFF.

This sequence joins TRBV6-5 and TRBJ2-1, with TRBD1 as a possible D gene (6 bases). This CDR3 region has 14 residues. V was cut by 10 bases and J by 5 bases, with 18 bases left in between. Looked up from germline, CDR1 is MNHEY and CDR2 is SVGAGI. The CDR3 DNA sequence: TGTGCCACGACCAGGCCGGGACACAACAATGAGCAGTTCTTC. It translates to CATTRPGHNNEQFF.

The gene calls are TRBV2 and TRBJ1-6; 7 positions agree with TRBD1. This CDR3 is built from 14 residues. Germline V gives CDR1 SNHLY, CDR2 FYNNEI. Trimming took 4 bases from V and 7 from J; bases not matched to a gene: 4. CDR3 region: CASSAQGRNSPLHF. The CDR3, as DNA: TGTGCCAGCAGTGCACAGGGGAGGAATTCACCCCTCCACTTT.

As DNA, the CDR3 is TGCGCCAGCAGCTTGGTGCAGGGATACACTGAAGCTTTCTTT. Translated, it gives CASSLVQGYTEAFF. The chain combines TRBV5-1 with TRBJ1-1, with D possibly matching TRBD1 (5 bases). Germline CDR1 and CDR2: SGHRS and YFSETQ. This CDR3 spans 14 amino acids. Trimming took off 0 bases at V and 3 bases at J, with 9 bases between the two ends.

The CDR3 sequence is CASSTIHSSGTEAFF. CDR3 nucleotide sequence: TGTGCCAGTAGTACCATACATTCGTCGGGCACTGAAGCTTTCTTT. The J gene is TRBJ1-1, the V gene TRBV19, with unresolved D. CDR1 is LNHDA, CDR2 SQIVND, per germline (reference sequence). There are 15 residues in the CDR3. V lost 4 bases and J 4 bases, leaving 16 bases between the germline ends.

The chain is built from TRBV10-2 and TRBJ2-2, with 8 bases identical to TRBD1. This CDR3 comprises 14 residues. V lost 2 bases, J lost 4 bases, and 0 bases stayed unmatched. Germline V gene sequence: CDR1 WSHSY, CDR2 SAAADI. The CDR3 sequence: CASSEQGATGELFF. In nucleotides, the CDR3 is TGCGCCAGCAGTGAGCAGGGGGCCACCGGGGAGCTGTTTTTT.

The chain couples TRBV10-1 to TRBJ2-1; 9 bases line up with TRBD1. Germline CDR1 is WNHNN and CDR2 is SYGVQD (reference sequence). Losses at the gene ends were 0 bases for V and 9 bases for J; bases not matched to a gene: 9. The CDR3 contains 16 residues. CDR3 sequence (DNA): TGCGCCAGCAGTGAGTCGGACAGGGGCTTGTATAGTGAGCAGTTCTTC. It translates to CASSESDRGLYSEQFF.

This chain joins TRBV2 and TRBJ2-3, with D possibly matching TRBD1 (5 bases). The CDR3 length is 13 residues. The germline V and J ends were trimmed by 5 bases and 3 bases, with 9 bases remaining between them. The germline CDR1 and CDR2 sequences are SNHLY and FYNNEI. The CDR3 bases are TGTGCCAGCAGTAGGACAAGGACAGATACGCAGTATTTT. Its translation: CASSRTRTDTQYF.

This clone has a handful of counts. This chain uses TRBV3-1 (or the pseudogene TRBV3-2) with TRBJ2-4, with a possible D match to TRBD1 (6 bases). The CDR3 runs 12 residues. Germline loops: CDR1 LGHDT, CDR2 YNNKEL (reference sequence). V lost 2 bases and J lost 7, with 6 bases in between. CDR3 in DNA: TGTGCCAGCAGCCAACAGGGGAACATTCAGTACTTC. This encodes CASSQQGNIQYF.

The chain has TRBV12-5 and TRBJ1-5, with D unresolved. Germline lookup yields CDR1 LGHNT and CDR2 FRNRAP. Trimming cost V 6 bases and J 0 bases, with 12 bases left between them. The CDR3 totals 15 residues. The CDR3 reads CASGDDTLSNQPQHF. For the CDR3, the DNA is TGTGCTAGTGGAGACGACACGCTTAGCAATCAGCCCCAGCATTTT.

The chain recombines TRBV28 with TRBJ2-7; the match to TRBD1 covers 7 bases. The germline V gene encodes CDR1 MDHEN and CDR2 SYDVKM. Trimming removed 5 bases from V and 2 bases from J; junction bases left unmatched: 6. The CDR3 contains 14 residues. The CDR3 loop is CASSTPGQTYEQYF. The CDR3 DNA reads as TGTGCCAGCAGTACGCCGGGACAGACCTACGAGCAGTACTTC.

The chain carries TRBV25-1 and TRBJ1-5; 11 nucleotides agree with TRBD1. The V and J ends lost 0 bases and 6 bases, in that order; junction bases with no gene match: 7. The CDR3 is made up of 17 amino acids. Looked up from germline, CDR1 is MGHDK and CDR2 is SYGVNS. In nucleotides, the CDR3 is TGTGCCAGCAGTGAATACTCCCCGGGACAGGGGGGTCAGCCCCAGCATTTT. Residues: CASSEYSPGQGGQPQHF. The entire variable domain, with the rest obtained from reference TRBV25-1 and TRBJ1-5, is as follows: EADIYQTPRYLVIGTGKKITLECSQTMGHDKMYWYQQDPGMELHLIHYSYGVNSTEKGDLSSESTVSRIRTEHFPLTLESARPSHTSQYLCASSEYSPGQGGQPQHFGDGTRLSIL.

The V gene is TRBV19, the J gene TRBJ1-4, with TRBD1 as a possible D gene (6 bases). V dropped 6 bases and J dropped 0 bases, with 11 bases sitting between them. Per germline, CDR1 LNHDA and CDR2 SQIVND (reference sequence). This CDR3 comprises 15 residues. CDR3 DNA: TGTGCCAGTAGCCGGGACACCACAACTAATGAAAAACTGTTTTTT. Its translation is CASSRDTTTNEKLFF.

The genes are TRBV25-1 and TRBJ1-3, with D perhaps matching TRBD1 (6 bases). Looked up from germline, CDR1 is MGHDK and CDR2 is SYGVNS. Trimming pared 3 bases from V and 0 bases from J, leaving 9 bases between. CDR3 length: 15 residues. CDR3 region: CASSDQGHSGNTIYF. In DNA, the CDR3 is TGTGCCAGCAGTGATCAGGGGCACTCTGGAAACACCATATATTTT. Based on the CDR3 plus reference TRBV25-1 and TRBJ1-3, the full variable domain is EADIYQTPRYLVIGTGKKITLECSQTMGHDKMYWYQQDPGMELHLIHYSYGVNSTEKGDLSSESTVSRIRTEHFPLTLESARPSHTSQYLCASSDQGHSGNTIYFGEGSWLTVV.

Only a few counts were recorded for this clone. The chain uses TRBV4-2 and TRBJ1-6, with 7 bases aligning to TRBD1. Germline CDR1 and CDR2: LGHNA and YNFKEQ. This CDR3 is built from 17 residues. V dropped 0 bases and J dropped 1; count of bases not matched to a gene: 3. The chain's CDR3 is CASSQEQGLSYNSPLHF. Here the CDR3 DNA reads TGTGCCAGCAGCCAAGAACAGGGGTTGTCCTATAATTCACCCCTCCACTTT.

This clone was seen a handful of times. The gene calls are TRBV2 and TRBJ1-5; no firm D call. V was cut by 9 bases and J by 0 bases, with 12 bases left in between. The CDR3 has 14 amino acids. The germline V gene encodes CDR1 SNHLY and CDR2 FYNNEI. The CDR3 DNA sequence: TGTGCCAGTTCTAGCGGCAATAGCAATCAGCCCCAGCATTTT. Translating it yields CASSSGNSNQPQHF. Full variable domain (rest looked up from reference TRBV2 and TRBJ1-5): EPEVTQTPSHQVTQMGQEVILRCVPISNHLYFYWYRQILGQKVEFLVSFYNNEISEKSEIFDDQFSVERPDGSNFTLKIRSTKLEDSAMYFCASSSGNSNQPQHFGDGTRLSIL.

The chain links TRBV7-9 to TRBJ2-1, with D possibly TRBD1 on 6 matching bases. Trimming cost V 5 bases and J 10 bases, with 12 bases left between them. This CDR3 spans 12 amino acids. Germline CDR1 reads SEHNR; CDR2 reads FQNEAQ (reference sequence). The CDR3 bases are TGTGCCAGCAGCCCGCAGGGGAGCGAGCAGTTCTTC. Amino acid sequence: CASSPQGSEQFF. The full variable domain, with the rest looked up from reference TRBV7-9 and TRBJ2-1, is DTGVSQNPRHKITKRGQNVTFRCDPISEHNRLYWYRQTLGQGPEFLTYFQNEAQLEKSRLLSDRFSAERPKGSFSTLEIQRTEQGDSAMYLCASSPQGSEQFFGPGTRLTVL.

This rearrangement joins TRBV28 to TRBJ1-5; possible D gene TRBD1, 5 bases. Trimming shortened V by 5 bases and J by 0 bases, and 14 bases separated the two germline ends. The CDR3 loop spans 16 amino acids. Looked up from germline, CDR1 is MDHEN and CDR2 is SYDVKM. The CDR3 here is CASSPQDYYSNQPQHF. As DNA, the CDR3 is TGTGCCAGCAGTCCACAGGATTATTATAGCAATCAGCCCCAGCATTTT.

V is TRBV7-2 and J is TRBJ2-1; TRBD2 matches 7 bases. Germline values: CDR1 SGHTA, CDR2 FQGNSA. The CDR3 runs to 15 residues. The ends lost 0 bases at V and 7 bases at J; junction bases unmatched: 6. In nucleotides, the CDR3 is TGTGCCAGCAGCTTAGCGGGAGGGCCTTTTAATGAGCAGTTCTTC. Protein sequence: CASSLAGGPFNEQFF.

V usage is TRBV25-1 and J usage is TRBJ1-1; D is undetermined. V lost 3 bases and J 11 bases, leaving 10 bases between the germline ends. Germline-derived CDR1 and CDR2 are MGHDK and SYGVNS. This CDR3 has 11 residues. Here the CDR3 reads CASSDYEEAFF. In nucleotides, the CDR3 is TGTGCCAGCAGTGACTACGAAGAGGCTTTCTTT.

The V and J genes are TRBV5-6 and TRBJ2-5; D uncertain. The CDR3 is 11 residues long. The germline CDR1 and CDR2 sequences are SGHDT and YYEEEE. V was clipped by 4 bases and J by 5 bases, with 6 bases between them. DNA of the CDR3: TGTGCCAGCAGCCGCGTTGAGACCCAGTACTTC. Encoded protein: CASSRVETQYF.

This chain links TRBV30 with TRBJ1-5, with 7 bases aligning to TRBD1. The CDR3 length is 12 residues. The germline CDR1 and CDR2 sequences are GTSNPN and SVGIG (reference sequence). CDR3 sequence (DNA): TGTGCGGTCCGGGACAGAAATCAGCCCCAGCATTTT. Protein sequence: CAVRDRNQPQHF.